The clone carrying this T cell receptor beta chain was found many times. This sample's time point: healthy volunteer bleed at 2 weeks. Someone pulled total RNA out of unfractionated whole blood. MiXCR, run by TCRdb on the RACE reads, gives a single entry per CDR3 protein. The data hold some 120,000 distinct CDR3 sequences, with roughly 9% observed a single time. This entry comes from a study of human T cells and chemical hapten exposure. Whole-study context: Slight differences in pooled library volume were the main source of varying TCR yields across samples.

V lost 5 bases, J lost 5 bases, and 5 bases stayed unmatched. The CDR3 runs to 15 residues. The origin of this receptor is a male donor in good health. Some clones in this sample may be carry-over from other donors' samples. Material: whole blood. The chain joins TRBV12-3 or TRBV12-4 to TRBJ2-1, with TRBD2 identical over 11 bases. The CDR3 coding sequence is TGTGCCAGCAGTGAGATAGCGGGGGGGCACAATGAGCAGTTCTTC. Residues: CASSEIAGGHNEQFF.